Sequencing of this T cell receptor (beta chain) was carried out in a study of blood T cell repertoires in COVID-19. Study details: Both acute and convalescent COVID-19 samples were obtained from the United States, Italy and Spain. From T cells, B-cell-depleted T cells, or PBMCs came the material, which was cDNA or gDNA.

The table lists this clone with a count of one. Original data processing: Reference gene primers were amplified, and this amplification served to estimate nucleated cell counts. Sequencing used immunoSEQ multiplex PCR; TCRdb keeps in-frame clones, though not all of them. The DNA was the basis for D and trimming; V, J and clone size are from that table. The sample records tens of thousands of clones, 90% to 95% being singletons. CDR1 and CDR2 from the germline V gene are SNHLY and FYNNEI. Trimming took 5 bases from V and 1 from J, leaving 9 bases between them. The CDR3 extends over 14 amino acids. The chain combines TRBV2 with TRBJ2-1; tentatively, D is TRBD2 (5 bases). Specimen: peripheral blood. The TCR was taken from a man in his sixties with active or convalescent COVID-19. The CDR3 spells CASSLLASYNEQFF. The CDR3 coding sequence is TGTGCCAGCAGTTTGTTAGCGTCCTACAATGAGCAGTTCTTC.